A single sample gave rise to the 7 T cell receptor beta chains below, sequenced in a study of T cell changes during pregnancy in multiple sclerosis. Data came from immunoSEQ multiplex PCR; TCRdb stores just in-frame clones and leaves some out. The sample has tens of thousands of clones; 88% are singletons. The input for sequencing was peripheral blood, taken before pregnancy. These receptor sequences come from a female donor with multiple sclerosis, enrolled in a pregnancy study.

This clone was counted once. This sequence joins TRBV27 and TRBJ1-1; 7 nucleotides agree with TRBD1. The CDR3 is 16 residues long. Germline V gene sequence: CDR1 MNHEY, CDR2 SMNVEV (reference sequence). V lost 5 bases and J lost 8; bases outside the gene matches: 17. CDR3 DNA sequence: TGTGCCAGCAGTCCTCGGACAGGCGGAATAGCAATCGAAGCTTTCTTT. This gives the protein CASSPRTGGIAIEAFF.

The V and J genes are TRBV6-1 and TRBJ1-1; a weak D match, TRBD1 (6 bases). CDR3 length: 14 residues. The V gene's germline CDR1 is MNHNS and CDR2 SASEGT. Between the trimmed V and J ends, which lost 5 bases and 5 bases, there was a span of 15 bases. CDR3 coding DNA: TGTGCCAGCAGTTTTTGGGGGGGCGATACTGAAGCTTTCTTT. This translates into CASSFWGGDTEAFF.

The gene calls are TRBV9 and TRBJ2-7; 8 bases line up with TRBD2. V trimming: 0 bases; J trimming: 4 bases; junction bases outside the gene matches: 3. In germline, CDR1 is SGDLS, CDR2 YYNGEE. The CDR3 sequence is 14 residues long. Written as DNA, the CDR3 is TGTGCCAGCAGCGTAGGGGGCGGGAGGTACGAGCAGTACTTC. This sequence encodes CASSVGGGRYEQYF.

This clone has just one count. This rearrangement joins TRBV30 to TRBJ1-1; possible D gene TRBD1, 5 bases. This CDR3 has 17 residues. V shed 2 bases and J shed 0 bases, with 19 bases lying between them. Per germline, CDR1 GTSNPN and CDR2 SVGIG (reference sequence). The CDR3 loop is CAWSHTGALYMNTEAFF. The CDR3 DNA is TGTGCCTGGAGTCACACAGGAGCCCTCTACATGAACACTGAAGCTTTCTTT.

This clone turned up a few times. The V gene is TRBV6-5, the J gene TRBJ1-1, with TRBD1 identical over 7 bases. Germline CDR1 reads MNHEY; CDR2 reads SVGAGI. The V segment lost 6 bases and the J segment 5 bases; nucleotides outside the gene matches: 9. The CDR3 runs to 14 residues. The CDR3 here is CASRADRSRTEAFF. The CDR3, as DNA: TGTGCCAGCAGAGCGGACAGGTCGCGGACTGAAGCTTTCTTT.

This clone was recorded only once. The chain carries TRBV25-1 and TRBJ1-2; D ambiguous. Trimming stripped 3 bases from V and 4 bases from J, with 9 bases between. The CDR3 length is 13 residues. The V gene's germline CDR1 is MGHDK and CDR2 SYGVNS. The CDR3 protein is CASSDPYIYGYTF. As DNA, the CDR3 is TGTGCCAGCAGTGACCCTTACATCTATGGCTACACCTTC.

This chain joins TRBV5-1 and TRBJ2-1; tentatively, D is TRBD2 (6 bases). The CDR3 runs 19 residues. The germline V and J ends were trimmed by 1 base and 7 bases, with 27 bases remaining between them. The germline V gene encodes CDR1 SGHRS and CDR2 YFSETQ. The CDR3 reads CASSLSLGVYGSGFNEQFF. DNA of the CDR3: TGCGCCAGCAGCTTGTCCCTGGGGGTGTACGGGAGTGGATTTAATGAGCAGTTCTTC.